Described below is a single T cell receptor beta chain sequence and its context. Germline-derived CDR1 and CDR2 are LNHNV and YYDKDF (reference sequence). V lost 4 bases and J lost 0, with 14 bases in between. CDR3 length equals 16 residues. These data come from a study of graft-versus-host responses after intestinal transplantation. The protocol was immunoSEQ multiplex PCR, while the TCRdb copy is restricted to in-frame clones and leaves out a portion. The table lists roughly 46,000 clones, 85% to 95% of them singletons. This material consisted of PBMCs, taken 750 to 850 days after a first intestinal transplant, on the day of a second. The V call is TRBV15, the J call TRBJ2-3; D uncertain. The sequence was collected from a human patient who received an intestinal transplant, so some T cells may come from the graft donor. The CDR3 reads CATSIPTMGSTDTQYF. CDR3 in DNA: TGTGCCACCAGCATTCCCACGATGGGGAGCACAGATACGCAGTATTTT.